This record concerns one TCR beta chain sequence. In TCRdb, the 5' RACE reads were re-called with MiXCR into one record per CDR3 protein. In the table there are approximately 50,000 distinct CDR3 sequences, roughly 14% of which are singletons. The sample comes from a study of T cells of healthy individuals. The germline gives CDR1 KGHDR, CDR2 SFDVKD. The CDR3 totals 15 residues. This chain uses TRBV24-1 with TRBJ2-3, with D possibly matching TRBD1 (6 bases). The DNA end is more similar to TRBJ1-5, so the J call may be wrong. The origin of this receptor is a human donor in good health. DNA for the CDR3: TGTGCCACCAGTTATGGGGGCACCAGCGGAGATACGCAGCATTTT. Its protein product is CATSYGGTSGDTQHF.